The present T cell receptor (beta chain) was sequenced within a study of blood T cell repertoires in COVID-19. In the study overall: Sites across the United States, Italy and Spain contributed samples from acute and convalescent COVID-19.

Authors' data handling: Estimated nucleated cell counts came from reference gene primer amplification. Libraries were prepared by immunoSEQ multiplex PCR; TCRdb keeps only in-frame clonotypes and omits some of them. Clone size and the V and J calls come from that table; the DNA yielded D and trimming. The table includes some 130,000 clones, approximately 80% detected once. This TCR derives from a man between 60 and 75 years old who had recovered from COVID-19. The specimen sequenced was peripheral blood.

The CDR3 spells CASSRWGTQAFF. The CDR3 DNA is TGTGCCAGCAGTCGCTGGGGGACTCAAGCTTTCTTT. The chain combines TRBV27 with TRBJ1-1, with a tentative D call TRBD1 (5 bases). The germline V gene has CDR1 MNHEY and CDR2 SMNVEV (reference sequence). V lost 5 bases to trimming and J lost 9 bases, with 13 bases between them. CDR3 length equals 12 residues.